Listed here is a single T cell receptor (beta chain). The antigen remains unidentified. Trimming stripped 1 base from V and 8 bases from J, with 12 bases between. Germline lookup yields CDR1 SGHDN and CDR2 FVKESK. CDR3 size: 14 residues. The source of the sample is a study of T cells after yellow fever vaccination. TCRdb redid the calling of the 5' RACE reads with MiXCR, one entry per CDR3 protein. The data hold hundreds of thousands of distinct CDR3 sequences, with about 13% observed a single time. Findings and limits, study-wide: Across the CD4 and CD8 compartments, a small share of clonotypes was present in both.

The TCR sequence derives from a man aged 30 to 45 who received the YFV17D yellow fever vaccine. The rearrangement links TRBV14 to TRBJ2-1; D is undetermined. Sequenced here: PBMCs, sampled on the day of the yellow fever booster vaccination. CDR3 sequence (DNA): TGTGCCAGCAGCCAAGTTGACGCCTATGATGAGCAGTTCTTC. Its translation is CASSQVDAYDEQFF.